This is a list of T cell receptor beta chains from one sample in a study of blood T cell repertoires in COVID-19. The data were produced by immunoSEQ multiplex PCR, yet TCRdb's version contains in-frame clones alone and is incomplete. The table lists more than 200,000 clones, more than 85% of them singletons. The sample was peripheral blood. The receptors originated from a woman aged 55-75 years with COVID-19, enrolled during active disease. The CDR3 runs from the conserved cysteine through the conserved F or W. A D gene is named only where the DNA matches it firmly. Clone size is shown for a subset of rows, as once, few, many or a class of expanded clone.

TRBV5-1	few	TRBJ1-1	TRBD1	CASSLAGGNTEAFF	TGCGCCAGCAGCTTGGCAGGGGGCAACACTGAAGCTTTCTTT
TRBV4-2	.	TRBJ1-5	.	CASSQDLSWEQAHQPQHF	TGTGCCAGCAGCCAAGACCTCTCGTGGGAACAGGCCCATCAGCCCCAGCATTTT
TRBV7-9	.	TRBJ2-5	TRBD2	CASSLVGGMWARETQYF	TGTGCCAGCAGCTTAGTGGGGGGGATGTGGGCCCGAGAGACCCAGTACTTC
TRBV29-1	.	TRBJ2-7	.	CSVAGDSYEQYF	TGCAGCGTTGCCGGGGATTCCTACGAGCAGTACTTC
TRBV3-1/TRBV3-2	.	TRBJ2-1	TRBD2	CASSQARAGGPGEQFF	TGTGCCAGCAGCCAAGCGCGAGCGGGAGGGCCAGGTGAGCAGTTCTTC
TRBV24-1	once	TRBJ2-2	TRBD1	CATSDARGLGTGELFF	TGTGCCACCAGTGACGCCAGGGGGCTCGGCACCGGGGAGCTGTTTTTT
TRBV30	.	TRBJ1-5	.	CAWGQGRNQPQHF	TGTGCCTGGGGTCAGGGGCGCAATCAGCCCCAGCATTTT
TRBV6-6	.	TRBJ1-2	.	CASSPLSGQGPNYGYTF	TGTGCCAGCAGTCCCTTGTCAGGTCAGGGGCCGAACTATGGCTACACCTTC
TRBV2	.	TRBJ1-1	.	CASSVEVSMNTEAFF	TGTGCCAGCAGTGTGGAGGTATCCATGAACACTGAAGCTTTCTTT
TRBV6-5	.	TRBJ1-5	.	CASSYSPGNQPQHF	TGTGCCAGCAGTTACTCGCCAGGCAATCAGCCCCAGCATTTT
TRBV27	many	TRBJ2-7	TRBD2	CASREGPSGSSYEQYF	TGTGCCAGCCGAGAAGGGCCTAGCGGGAGTTCATACGAGCAGTACTTC
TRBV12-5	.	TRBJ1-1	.	CASGLLEAFF	TGTGCTAGTGGTTTGCTTGAAGCTTTCTTT
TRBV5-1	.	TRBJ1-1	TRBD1	CASRAGTGSDTEAFF	TGCGCCAGCAGGGCCGGGACAGGGAGTGACACTGAAGCTTTCTTT
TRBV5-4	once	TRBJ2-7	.	CASSFTGGTYEQYF	TGTGCCAGCAGCTTCACAGGTGGAACCTACGAGCAGTACTTC
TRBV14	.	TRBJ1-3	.	CASSHGPGRTGNTIYF	TGTGCCAGCAGCCACGGCCCAGGGAGGACTGGAAACACCATATATTTT
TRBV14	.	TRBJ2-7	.	CASSQVRGFYEQYF	TGTGCCAGCAGCCAAGTCCGGGGGTTCTACGAGCAGTACTTC
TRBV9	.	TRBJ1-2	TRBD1	CASSLRGGQGAWSYGYTF	TGTGCCAGCAGCCTAAGAGGGGGACAGGGGGCGTGGAGCTATGGCTACACCTTC
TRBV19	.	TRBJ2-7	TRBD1	CASSIGGQGATYEQYF	TGTGCCAGTAGTATTGGGGGACAGGGGGCAACCTACGAGCAGTACTTC
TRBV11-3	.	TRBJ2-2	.	CASSLGGQNTGELFF	TGTGCCAGCAGCTTAGGGGGACAGAACACCGGGGAGCTGTTTTTT
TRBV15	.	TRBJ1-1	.	CATSRDRGSEAFF	TGTGCCACCAGCAGAGATAGAGGGTCGGAAGCTTTCTTT
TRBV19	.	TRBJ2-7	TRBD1	CASSMGSGQGAYEQYF	TGTGCCAGTAGTATGGGATCGGGACAGGGGGCCTACGAGCAGTACTTC
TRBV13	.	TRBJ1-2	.	CASNIQGRDYGYTF	TGTGCCAGCAACATCCAGGGCAGGGATTATGGCTACACCTTC
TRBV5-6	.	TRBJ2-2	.	CASSTGTGELFF	TGTGCCAGCAGCACGGGAACCGGGGAGCTGTTTTTT
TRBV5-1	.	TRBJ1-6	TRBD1	CASSTGGAGSPLHF	TGCGCCAGCAGCACAGGGGGCGCAGGGTCACCCCTCCACTTT
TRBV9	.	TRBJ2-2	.	CASSVLAGGTGELFF	TGTGCCAGCAGCGTACTTGCGGGCGGCACCGGGGAGCTGTTTTTT
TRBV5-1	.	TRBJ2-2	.	CASSQGPPSTGELFF	TGCGCCAGCAGCCAGGGTCCCCCCAGCACCGGGGAGCTGTTTTTT
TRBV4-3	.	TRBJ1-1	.	CASSLRVGTEAFF	TGCGCCAGCAGCCTCAGGGTAGGAACTGAAGCTTTCTTT
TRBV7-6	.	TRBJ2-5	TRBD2	CASSLARGGETQYF	TGTGCCAGCAGCTTAGCTCGGGGGGGTGAGACCCAGTACTTC
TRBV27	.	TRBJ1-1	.	CASSLSPPGITGTEAFF	TGTGCCAGCAGTTTATCACCCCCAGGGATTACGGGCACTGAAGCTTTCTTT
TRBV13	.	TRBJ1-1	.	CASSLLALNTEAFF	TGTGCCAGCAGCTTACTTGCACTCAACACTGAAGCTTTCTTT
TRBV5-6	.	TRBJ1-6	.	CASSLGRDSPLHF	TGTGCCAGCAGCTTGGGGCGGGATTCACCCCTCCACTTT
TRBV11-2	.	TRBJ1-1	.	CASSLVRGAEAFF	TGTGCCAGCAGCTTAGTCCGGGGAGCTGAAGCTTTCTTT
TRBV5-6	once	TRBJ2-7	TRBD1	CASSPGQSYEQYF	TGTGCCAGCAGCCCGGGACAGAGCTACGAGCAGTACTTC
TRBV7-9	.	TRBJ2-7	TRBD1	CASRLPGQGSYEQYF	TGTGCCAGCAGGCTTCCGGGACAGGGGTCCTACGAGCAGTACTTC
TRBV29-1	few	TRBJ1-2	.	CSVGGREDYGYTF	TGCAGCGTTGGCGGCAGGGAGGACTATGGCTACACCTTC
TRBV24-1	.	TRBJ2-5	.	CATSDFPTSKRETQYF	TGTGCCACCAGTGATTTCCCCACTTCCAAACGAGAGACCCAGTACTTC
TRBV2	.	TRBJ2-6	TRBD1	CASMTGGSGANVLTF	TGTGCCAGCATGACAGGGGGATCTGGGGCCAACGTCCTGACTTTC
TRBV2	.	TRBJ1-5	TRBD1	CASSDPGQGSQPQHF	TGTGCCAGCAGTGACCCAGGACAGGGAAGTCAGCCCCAGCATTTT
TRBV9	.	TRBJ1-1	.	CASSVDRDTEAFF	TGTGCCAGCAGCGTAGACAGGGACACTGAAGCTTTCTTT
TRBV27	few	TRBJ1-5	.	CASSFGADSNQPQHF	TGTGCCAGCAGTTTCGGTGCCGATAGCAATCAGCCCCAGCATTTT
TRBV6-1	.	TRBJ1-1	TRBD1	CASSVHRDRGRNTEAFF	TGTGCCAGCAGTGTGCACCGGGACAGGGGGCGGAACACTGAAGCTTTCTTT
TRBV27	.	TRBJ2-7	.	CASRGGYEQYF	TGTGCCAGCCGAGGGGGCTACGAGCAGTACTTC
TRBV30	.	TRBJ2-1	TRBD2	CAWSELAGGRTGNEQFF	TGTGCCTGGAGTGAGTTAGCGGGAGGGCGGACGGGGAATGAGCAGTTCTTC
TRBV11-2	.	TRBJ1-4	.	CASAPGHANEKLFF	TGTGCCAGCGCCCCAGGACATGCTAATGAAAAACTGTTTTTT
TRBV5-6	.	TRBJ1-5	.	CASSLARLNQPQHF	TGTGCCAGCAGCTTGGCCAGACTGAATCAGCCCCAGCATTTT
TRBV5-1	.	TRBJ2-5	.	CASSRSGTRSRETQYF	TGCGCCAGCAGCCGTTCCGGGACAAGGTCGAGGGAGACCCAGTACTTC
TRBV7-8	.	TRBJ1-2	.	CASSSKRRVYGYTF	TGTGCCAGCAGCTCGAAGCGGAGGGTCTATGGCTACACCTTC
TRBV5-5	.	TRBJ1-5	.	CASSLGREDQPQHF	TGTGCCAGCAGCTTGGGAAGGGAGGATCAGCCCCAGCATTTT
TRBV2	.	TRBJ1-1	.	CASSRRSGVDTEAFF	TGTGCCAGCAGCCGCCGGTCGGGGGTGGACACTGAAGCTTTCTTT
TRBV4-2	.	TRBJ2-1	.	CASSQASSGWTYNEQFF	TGTGCCAGCAGCCAAGCCTCAAGCGGGTGGACCTACAATGAGCAGTTCTTC
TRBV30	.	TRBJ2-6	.	CAWSIQFSGANVLTF	TGTGCCTGGAGTATCCAGTTCTCTGGGGCCAACGTCCTGACTTTC
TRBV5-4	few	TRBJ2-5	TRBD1	CASSRPGGAGGAETQYF	TGTGCCAGCAGCCGCCCAGGGGGTGCAGGGGGCGCTGAGACCCAGTACTTC
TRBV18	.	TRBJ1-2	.	CASSPGTANYGYTF	TGTGCCAGCTCACCAGGCACAGCTAACTATGGCTACACCTTC
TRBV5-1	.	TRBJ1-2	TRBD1	CASTKDRGLANYGYTF	TGCGCCAGCACTAAAGACAGGGGCCTAGCTAACTATGGCTACACCTTC
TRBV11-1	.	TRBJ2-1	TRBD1	CASSLVRGQAYNEQFF	TGTGCCAGCAGCTTGGTAAGGGGACAGGCCTACAATGAGCAGTTCTTC